This record covers a single T cell receptor (beta chain). Its antigen is still unknown. According to the study, genomic DNA was the template for TCR beta VDJ and CDR3 profiling. TCRdb called the reads again in MiXCR, with one record for every CDR3 protein. The table includes about 160,000 distinct CDR3 sequences, 71% detected once. For sequencing, patients were chosen who had shown expansion of CD8+CD57+ cells by flow cytometry. The patients, all of them, had severe acquired aplastic anemia. V lost 4 bases to trimming and J lost 6 bases, with 12 bases between them. Per germline, CDR1 SQVTM and CDR2 ANQGSEA. CDR3 length equals 13 residues. This specimen belongs to a study of CD8+CD57+ T cells in acquired aplastic anemia. Study-level background: Mean yield of DNA from sorted CD4+ and CD8+ cells was approximately 3 ug. Study results and limitations: CD8+ Simpson's diversity did not differ significantly between patients and controls.

The chain uses TRBV29-1 and TRBJ2-2, with D perhaps TRBD2 (5 bases). The sequencing input was sorted CD4+, CD8+, or CD8+CD57+ T cells (not recorded which) from PBMCs. This clonotype was sampled from a human donor with aplastic anemia. CDR3 in amino acids: CSVVILGAGELFF. For the CDR3, the DNA is TGCAGCGTTGTGATCCTCGGGGCCGGGGAGCTGTTTTTT.